This T cell receptor (beta chain) originates from a study of blood T cell repertoires in COVID-19. The protocol was immunoSEQ multiplex PCR, while the TCRdb copy is restricted to in-frame clones and leaves out a portion. The table has some 130,000 clones, approximately 89% seen once. CDR3 length: 13 amino acids. In germline, CDR1 is SQVTM, CDR2 ANQGSEA. V dropped 2 bases and J dropped 6; count of bases not matched to a gene: 5. This TCR was recovered from a woman in her 70s with COVID-19, enrolled during active disease. The V call is TRBV29-1, the J call TRBJ1-2, with TRBD1 identical over 8 bases. Sequenced input: peripheral blood. The CDR3 region has the DNA TGCAGCGTTGAACAGGGGGCGAGGAATGGCTACACCTTC. Residues: CSVEQGARNGYTF.